The 19 T cell receptor beta chains presented below share a single source sample, sequenced in a study of cytomegalovirus exposure and HLA in healthy donors. The data were produced by immunoSEQ multiplex PCR, yet TCRdb's version contains in-frame clones alone and is incomplete. There are tens of thousands of clones in the sample; roughly 90% occur only once, and approximately 4.2% lies in the top ten. Specimen: PBMCs. These receptors all stem from a woman aged 18-30 years in good health and CMV-seropositive.

The chain uses TRBV14 and TRBJ1-2; D is undetermined. Germline V gives CDR1 SGHDN, CDR2 FVKESK. The CDR3 has 14 residues. V lost 1 base to trimming and J lost 4 bases, with 10 bases between them. The CDR3 sequence: CASSQGGIIYGYTF. CDR3 bases: TGTGCCAGCAGCCAAGGAGGTATTATCTATGGCTACACCTTC.

The genes are TRBV7-9 and TRBJ1-2; 7 positions agree with TRBD1. The V segment lost 5 bases and the J segment 3 bases; nucleotides outside the gene matches: 12. The CDR3 has 16 amino acids. Germline loops: CDR1 SEHNR, CDR2 FQNEAQ (reference sequence). CDR3 nucleotides: TGTGCCAGCAGCCACCAAGGGACAGCATCGCACTATGGCTACACCTTC. Translating it yields CASSHQGTASHYGYTF.

CDR3: CASRSDTYQETQYF. The CDR3 nucleotides are TGTGCCAGCAGGTCTGACACCTACCAAGAGACCCAGTACTTC. The chain recombines TRBV2 with TRBJ2-5, with unresolved D. CDR1 and CDR2 (germline): SNHLY, FYNNEI. Trimming took 6 bases from V and 0 from J, leaving 11 bases between them. The CDR3 runs to 14 residues.

This chain connects TRBV19 to TRBJ1-2, with a tentative D call TRBD1 (5 bases). CDR3 length equals 13 residues. V dropped 6 bases and J dropped 7 bases, with 15 bases sitting between them. Germline lookup yields CDR1 LNHDA and CDR2 SQIVND (reference sequence). In DNA, the CDR3 is TGTGCCAGTAGGCTACCCGGGACTGCTGGCTACACCTTC. Protein: CASRLPGTAGYTF.

The rearrangement joins TRBV27 to TRBJ1-2; TRBD1 is a possible D gene (6 bases). Germline CDR1 reads MNHEY; CDR2 reads SMNVEV (reference sequence). CDR3 length equals 13 residues. Deletions cut 4 bases from V and 5 bases from J, with 11 bases between. The CDR3 sequence: CASSSTGPYGYTF. The CDR3, as DNA: TGTGCCAGCAGTTCAACAGGGCCTTATGGCTACACCTTC.

V and J are TRBV29-1 and TRBJ1-3; 8 bases line up with TRBD1. The CDR3 length is 16 residues. The V and J ends lost 6 bases and 0 bases, in that order; junction bases with no gene match: 10. Looked up from germline, CDR1 is SQVTM and CDR2 is ANQGSEA. CDR3 loop: CSVQRQGYGSGNTIYF. The CDR3 nucleotides read TGCAGCGTGCAAAGACAGGGGTACGGCTCTGGAAACACCATATATTTT.

The CDR3 DNA is TGTGCCAGCAGCCAAACTAGCGTACAAGCCAAAAACATTCAGTACTTC. Its translation is CASSQTSVQAKNIQYF. The genes are TRBV7-2 and TRBJ2-4, with 7 bases that match TRBD2. Unmatched junction bases numbered 7, after V lost 5 bases and J lost 0 bases. CDR1 SGHTA and CDR2 FQGNSA come from the germline V gene. The CDR3 length is 16 residues.

This sequence joins TRBV14 and TRBJ2-3; a possible D gene is TRBD2 (6 bases). This CDR3 contains 15 residues. V was cut by 4 bases and J by 3 bases, with 14 bases left in between. Germline V gene sequence: CDR1 SGHDN, CDR2 FVKESK. The CDR3, as DNA: TGTGCCAGCAGCCTACGCTCTCGGGGGACAGATACGCAGTATTTT. Translated, it gives CASSLRSRGTDTQYF.

This clone was recorded once. The J gene is TRBJ2-7, the V gene TRBV4-1, with TRBD2 as a possible D gene (5 bases). The germline gives CDR1 MGHRA, CDR2 YSYEKL. V lost 5 bases and J lost 4, with 15 bases in between. The CDR3 consists of 14 residues. The CDR3: CASSDGTREYEQYF. DNA for the CDR3: TGCGCCAGCAGCGATGGAACGAGGGAATACGAGCAGTACTTC.

The chain has TRBV19 and TRBJ1-6; D is possibly TRBD1 (6 bases). The CDR3 runs to 16 residues. The ends were cut back, 5 bases at V and 4 bases at J, with 15 bases in the middle. Germline assignment: CDR1 LNHDA and CDR2 SQIVND (reference sequence). CDR3 residues: CASSSDSDGYNSPLHF. CDR3 DNA: TGTGCCAGTAGTTCGGACAGCGACGGTTATAATTCACCCCTCCACTTT.

V and J are TRBV2 and TRBJ2-7; D remains unclear. In germline, CDR1 is SNHLY, CDR2 FYNNEI. Trimming removed 3 bases at V and 0 bases at J, with 9 bases between. This CDR3 spans 14 amino acids. The CDR3 here is CASSDMASSYEQYF. The CDR3 nucleotides are TGTGCCAGCAGTGATATGGCAAGCTCCTACGAGCAGTACTTC.

V is TRBV6-5 and J is TRBJ1-2; TRBD1 might be the D (5 bases). This CDR3 spans 15 amino acids. Per the germline V gene, CDR1 is MNHEY and CDR2 is SVGAGI. V was trimmed by 2 bases and J by 0 bases, leaving 10 bases between them. The CDR3 reads CASSYNWGANYGYTF. CDR3 bases: TGTGCCAGCAGTTACAACTGGGGGGCTAACTATGGCTACACCTTC.

V and J are TRBV11-2 and TRBJ2-5; the match to TRBD1 covers 7 bases. V gave up 5 bases and J gave up 5 bases; unmatched junction bases: 8. CDR3 length equals 14 residues. Germline values: CDR1 SGHAT, CDR2 FQNNGV. CDR3 in amino acids: CASSPQGGKETQYF. The CDR3 region has the DNA TGTGCCAGCAGCCCCCAAGGGGGCAAGGAGACCCAGTACTTC.

In this sample, this clone turned up a few times. The gene calls are TRBV2 and TRBJ2-7; D is possibly TRBD1 (5 bases). The CDR3 is 13 residues long. V lost 1 base and J lost 3, with 7 bases in between. Per the germline V gene, CDR1 is SNHLY and CDR2 is FYNNEI. In DNA form, the CDR3 reads TGTGCCAGCAGTGAAGGACAGAACTACGAGCAGTACTTC. Protein product: CASSEGQNYEQYF. Supplemented by reference TRBV2 and TRBJ2-7, the full variable domain reads EPEVTQTPSHQVTQMGQEVILRCVPISNHLYFYWYRQILGQKVEFLVSFYNNEISEKSEIFDDQFSVERPDGSNFTLKIRSTKLEDSAMYFCASSEGQNYEQYFGPGTRLTVT.

The chain recombines TRBV9 with TRBJ2-1, with a possible D match to TRBD2 (5 bases). V was shortened by 0 bases and J by 10 bases, with 8 bases between the two germline ends. Germline V gene lookup returns CDR1 SGDLS and CDR2 YYNGEE. The CDR3 contains 12 residues. The DNA for the CDR3 is TGTGCCAGCAGCGTAGCTGCGGGCGAGCAGTTCTTC. Its protein is CASSVAAGEQFF.

The genes are TRBV10-3 and TRBJ2-1, with 8 bases aligning to TRBD1. CDR3 length equals 11 residues. The V and J ends lost 2 bases and 12 bases, in that order; junction bases with no gene match: 0. Germline loops: CDR1 ENHRY, CDR2 SYGVKD. CDR3 sequence reads: CAISEDRGQFF. CDR3 in DNA: TGTGCCATCAGTGAGGACAGGGGGCAGTTCTTC.

The chain combines TRBV6-1 with TRBJ1-5; perhaps TRBD1 as D (5 bases). Trimming removed 5 bases at V and 2 bases at J, with 13 bases between. CDR1 MNHNS and CDR2 SASEGT come from the germline V gene. The CDR3 has 15 residues. For the CDR3, the DNA is TGTGCCAGCAGTACAGGACGGATTCGCAATCAGCCCCAGCATTTT. It specifies CASSTGRIRNQPQHF.

The chain combines TRBV27 with TRBJ2-1; D is perhaps TRBD1 (6 bases). V dropped 3 bases and J dropped 14 bases, with 17 bases sitting between them. CDR3 length: 13 amino acids. Germline V gene data show CDR1 as MNHEY and CDR2 as SMNVEV (reference sequence). Written as DNA, the CDR3 is TGTGCCAGCAGTTTGGTTCGGTCTGCAGGGGAGTTCTTC. Translating gives CASSLVRSAGEFF.

On this clone itself: A read error may account for a junction end that differs from germline. The rearrangement links TRBV6-1 to TRBJ2-7, with 8 bases aligning to TRBD2. From germline, CDR1 is MNHNS and CDR2 SASEGT. The CDR3 sequence is 11 residues long. CDR3 nucleotide sequence: TGTGCCAGCAATGGGCCGGGAGGGGAACGGTTC. As protein: CASNGPGGERF.